The entry that follows covers one T cell receptor (beta chain) sequence. Its antigen remains unknown. Culture proceeded for approximately 10 days, and CD4+ T cells were then isolated. Two doses of either BNT162b2 or mRNA-1273 were given to each participant. This record comes from a study of vaccination effects on CD4 cells after COVID-19. Study at large: Wells containing approximately 2 million PBMC each were cultured with roughly 10 IU/ml IL-2 and 10 ug/ml peptides. Study conclusions and caveats: Pronounced clonal contraction occurred in clones induced by infection and by vaccine late after vaccination.

TCRdb's table, derived via immunoSEQ multiplex PCR, lists solely in-frame clones and lacks some. The sample lists around 62,000 clones; around two thirds were seen once. This CDR3 has 17 amino acids. The V gene end was trimmed by 3 bases and the J gene end by 2 bases; junction bases not matched to a gene: 8. Per germline, CDR1 KGHSH and CDR2 LQKENI. Specimen: CD4+ T cells from PBMCs cultured without peptide, collected after COVID-19 vaccination. The sequence was collected from a human donor who received a COVID-19 vaccine. This sequence joins TRBV18 and TRBJ2-5; TRBD2 matches at 11 bases. The CDR3 region has the DNA TGTGCCAGCTCACCCCCCCCAGGGACTAGCGGACAAGAGACCCAGTACTTC. This codes for CASSPPPGTSGQETQYF.